The 24 T cell receptor beta chains below come from one sample, sequenced in a study of molecular identifiers for immune sequencing clone quantification. TCRdb reprocessed the PCR reads with MiXCR, giving one entry per CDR3 protein. The sample holds 600,000 to 650,000 distinct CDR3 sequences; roughly 21% are singletons and the top ten take roughly 0.9%. Source material: naive CD8+ T cells from blood, with Jurkat cell RNA spiked in. The subset denotes: FACS-sorted CD8+CD4-CCR7+CD45RA+ naive T cells. These receptor sequences come from a human donor in good health. Some libraries in this study had Jurkat cell RNA spiked in.

On this clonotype itself: A read error may explain this, as a much larger clone is one base away. The chain carries TRBV5-1 and TRBJ1-1; D ambiguous. This CDR3 has 14 residues. CDR1 is SGHRS and CDR2 is YFSETQ in the germline V gene. V was shortened by 2 bases and J by 4 bases, with 12 bases between the two germline ends. The CDR3 region is CASSFVGWGTEAFF. DNA of the CDR3: TGCGCCAGCAGCTTCGTGGGGTGGGGCACTGAAGCTTTCTTT.

The table lists this clonotype with a few counts. CDR3 in amino acids: CASSLDSGQRSYEQYF. The CDR3 DNA reads TGTGCCAGCAGCTTAGATTCGGGACAGCGATCCTACGAGCAGTACTTC. V usage is TRBV7-6 and J usage is TRBJ2-7, with 7 positions matching TRBD1. Per the germline V gene, CDR1 is SGHVS and CDR2 is FNYEAQ. CDR3 size: 16 residues. Trimming took 1 base from V and 1 from J; bases not matched to a gene: 7.

This clonotype was counted only a few times. This sequence joins TRBV30 and TRBJ1-2, with TRBD1 as a possible D gene (5 bases). CDR3 size: 14 residues. Trimming left V 2 bases short and J 6 bases short, with 16 bases between. Germline CDR1 GTSNPN, CDR2 SVGIG (reference sequence). The CDR3 coding sequence is TGTGCCTGGAGTATCTACCTGGGGGATGATGGCTACACCTTC. Translating it yields CAWSIYLGDDGYTF.

This clonotype was seen ten or more times. This chain links TRBV4-3 with TRBJ2-7; the D is unclear. The CDR3 consists of 14 residues. Germline V gene data show CDR1 as LGHNA and CDR2 as YSLEER. Trimming removed 0 bases from V and 4 bases from J, with 10 bases in between. CDR3 loop: CASSQDDMLYEQYF. As DNA, the CDR3 is TGCGCCAGCAGCCAAGATGACATGCTGTACGAGCAGTACTTC.

This clonotype occurred many times. The chain combines TRBV10-1 with TRBJ2-5, with 9 positions matching TRBD1. The length of the CDR3 is 15 residues. The germline V gene encodes CDR1 WNHNN and CDR2 SYGVQD (reference sequence). The junction had 4 bases not matched to a gene; V was cut back by 0 bases and J by 5 bases. The CDR3 spells CASSESDRGLETQYF. DNA of the CDR3: TGCGCCAGCAGTGAGTCGGACAGGGGTTTGGAGACCCAGTACTTC.

This clonotype was observed a single time. The gene calls are TRBV6-6 and TRBJ1-1; D remains unclear. This CDR3 contains 15 residues. Germline loops: CDR1 MNHNY, CDR2 SVGAGI (reference sequence). V was clipped by 8 bases and J by 0 bases, with 16 bases between them. CDR3 bases: TGTGCCAGCGGTTTAGTAGGAGTCATGAACACTGAAGCTTTCTTT. Translating it yields CASGLVGVMNTEAFF.

About this clonotype: This may come from a read error, since a much larger clone is one base off. The V gene is TRBV7-6, the J gene TRBJ1-2; unclear D gene. Trimming pared 8 bases from V and 3 bases from J, leaving 25 bases between. In germline, CDR1 is SGHVS, CDR2 FNYEAQ. CDR3 length: 17 residues. CDR3 nucleotides: TGTGCCAGCGGTCCCAACGTGCTACTCTCTATCGACTATGGCTACACCTTC. Translation gives CASGPNVLLSIDYGYTF.

A remark on this clonotype: Mismatch with germline at one junction end may stem from a read error. V and J are TRBV27 and TRBJ2-1; D uncertain. Germline V gene sequence: CDR1 MNHEY, CDR2 SMNVEV (reference sequence). The CDR3 has 13 residues. CDR3 DNA: TGTGCCAGCAGTCCTCCTCCGGTGAATGAGCGGTTCTTC. It codes for CASSPPPVNERFF.

The sample holds many counts of this clonotype. This chain uses TRBV19 with TRBJ2-3, with TRBD2 matching over 9 bases. This CDR3 has 16 amino acids. V trimming: 1 base; J trimming: 2 bases; junction bases outside the gene matches: 4. From germline, CDR1 is LNHDA and CDR2 SQIVND (reference sequence). The CDR3 nucleotides are TGTGCCAGTAGTATAGTAGCGGGAGTAATCACAGATACGCAGTATTTT. Its protein product is CASSIVAGVITDTQYF.

This clonotype was counted ten times or more. This sequence joins TRBV13 and TRBJ1-1; 8 bases agree with TRBD1. The CDR3 length is 15 residues. The J segment lost 4 bases and the V segment lost 2 bases, leaving 6 bases of the junction unmatched. Germline values: CDR1 PRHDT, CDR2 FYEKMQ (reference sequence). The CDR3 spells CASSLYGQGGTEAFF. The DNA for the CDR3 is TGTGCCAGCAGCTTATACGGACAGGGAGGCACTGAAGCTTTCTTT.

The table lists this clonotype with many counts. V usage is TRBV9 and J usage is TRBJ2-7; tentative D call: TRBD1 (5 bases). The CDR3 contains 15 residues. The V end lost 0 bases, the J end lost 2 bases, and 12 bases lay between the germline ends. CDR1 and CDR2 (germline): SGDLS, YYNGEE. The CDR3 spells CASSVEAGSTYEQYF. The DNA for the CDR3 is TGTGCCAGCAGCGTAGAGGCAGGGTCCACCTACGAGCAGTACTTC.

This clonotype was detected ten times or more. V gene TRBV11-2 combines with J gene TRBJ1-1; 9 bases align to TRBD1. The CDR3 has 19 amino acids. The V gene's germline CDR1 is SGHAT and CDR2 FQNNGV. Trimming cost V 5 bases and J 0 bases; bases outside gene matches: 16. Here the CDR3 DNA reads TGTGCCAGCAGCAGACCATGGGGACAGGGCGGGGGAATGAACACTGAAGCTTTCTTT. The encoded protein is CASSRPWGQGGGMNTEAFF.

On this clonotype: It is likely a read error, because the conserved phenylalanine at the end of the CDR3 is missing. V usage is TRBV27 and J usage is TRBJ2-7, with D tentatively TRBD1 or TRBD2 (6 bases each). CDR1 and CDR2 (germline): MNHEY, SMNVEV (reference sequence). V dropped 5 bases and J dropped 0 bases, with 11 bases sitting between them. CDR3 length equals 14 residues. CDR3 in DNA: TGTGCCAGCAGTAGGGGGGAAAACTCCTACGAGCAGTACTCC. This encodes CASSRGENSYEQYS.

This clonotype has a count of ten or more. The gene calls are TRBV7-8 and TRBJ1-5; maybe TRBD1 (5 bases). CDR3 length equals 16 residues. Germline V gene data show CDR1 as SGHVS and CDR2 as FQNEAQ. The V gene lost 5 bases and the J gene lost 7 bases, with 21 bases spanning the gap. The DNA for the CDR3 is TGTGCCAGCAGCCATGCTGGCAGGGCGCGAGGACAGCCCCAGCATTTT. Protein sequence: CASSHAGRARGQPQHF.

The sample holds many counts of this clonotype. The chain combines TRBV7-6 with TRBJ1-2, with TRBD1 matching 11 bases. Germline trimming cut 5 bases from V and 3 bases from J; bases unmatched to any gene: 5. The CDR3 totals 15 residues. CDR1 SGHVS and CDR2 FNYEAQ come from the germline V gene. Here the CDR3 DNA reads TGTGCCAGCAGCATCGGACAGGGGGCGGACTATGGCTACACCTTC. It is translated as CASSIGQGADYGYTF.

This clonotype came up many times. The CDR3 reads CASSYTGKSNYGYTF. CDR3 in DNA: TGTGCCAGCAGCTATACAGGGAAGTCGAACTATGGCTACACCTTC. The chain has TRBV2 and TRBJ1-2; D may be TRBD1 (6 bases). The V gene's germline CDR1 is SNHLY and CDR2 FYNNEI. The CDR3 is made up of 15 amino acids. The V gene lost 6 bases and the J gene lost 2 bases, with 16 bases spanning the gap.

The chain combines TRBV27 with TRBJ2-1, with 7 bases fitting TRBD1. Looked up from germline, CDR1 is MNHEY and CDR2 is SMNVEV (reference sequence). The CDR3 runs 17 residues. The V gene end was trimmed by 2 bases and the J gene end by 4 bases; junction bases not matched to a gene: 11. The CDR3 protein is CASSLGRQGSQYNEQFF. The CDR3 bases are TGTGCCAGCAGTTTAGGGCGACAGGGCTCCCAATACAATGAGCAGTTCTTC.

This clonotype appeared many times. The V call is TRBV29-1, the J call TRBJ2-5; perhaps TRBD1 as D (6 bases). V was shortened by 8 bases and J by 5 bases, with 18 bases between the two germline ends. Germline CDR1 is SQVTM and CDR2 is ANQGSEA. The CDR3 has 13 residues. CDR3 sequence (DNA): TGCAGCTCCACCGGGACATTGGGGGAGACCCAGTACTTC. The encoded protein is CSSTGTLGETQYF.

Worth noting for this clonotype: No conserved phenylalanine or tryptophan ends this CDR3, so it is likely a read error. This chain links TRBV12-3 or TRBV12-4 with TRBJ1-5; D is unclear. The CDR3 loop spans 13 amino acids. Trimming took off 3 bases at V and 5 bases at J, with 8 bases between the two ends. CDR3 in amino acids: CASSLGGDQPQHS. The CDR3 DNA reads TGTGCCAGCAGTTTGGGCGGCGATCAGCCCCAGCATTCT.

This clonotype was seen repeatedly, ten times or more. The chain joins TRBV19 to TRBJ2-2; D is tentatively TRBD1 or TRBD2 (6 bases each). This CDR3 is 15 amino acids long. Germline CDR1 and CDR2: LNHDA and SQIVND (reference sequence). V lost 7 bases to trimming and J lost 3 bases, with 15 bases between them. CDR3 sequence: CASNNIGGHTGELFF. The CDR3 DNA is TGTGCCAGTAACAATATTGGGGGGCACACCGGGGAGCTGTTTTTT.

A word on this clonotype: Since a much larger clone is just one base distant, this may be a read error. The J gene is TRBJ2-7, the V gene TRBV6-5, with D maybe TRBD1 (5 bases). CDR1 and CDR2 (germline): MNHEY, SVGAGI. The CDR3 totals 14 residues. Between the trimmed V and J ends, which lost 3 bases and 5 bases, there was a span of 14 bases. CDR3 residues: CASSYLGVGHEQYF. In DNA form, the CDR3 reads TGTGCCAGCAGTTATTTAGGGGTAGGCCACGAGCAGTACTTC.

This clonotype was found many times. The chain employs TRBV7-9 and TRBJ1-1, with D uncertain. Germline V gives CDR1 SEHNR, CDR2 FQNEAQ (reference sequence). The CDR3 is 15 amino acids. The V gene lost 1 base and the J gene lost 0 bases, with 9 bases spanning the gap. The DNA of the CDR3 is TGTGCCAGCAGCTTAGGGATCGGAATGAACACTGAAGCTTTCTTT. It translates to CASSLGIGMNTEAFF.

This chain connects TRBV29-1 to TRBJ2-3, with TRBD2 identical over 14 bases. The germline CDR1 and CDR2 sequences are SQVTM and ANQGSEA. This CDR3 contains 16 residues. The ends lost 7 bases at V and 4 bases at J; junction bases unmatched: 10. CDR3 in DNA: TGCAGCGCCTCGGGACTAGCGGGAGAATTGCCAGATACGCAGTATTTT. Residues: CSASGLAGELPDTQYF.

This clonotype was seen only a few times. The chain is built from TRBV4-3 and TRBJ2-1; 13 nucleotides agree with TRBD2. The CDR3 is 20 residues long. Germline V gene sequence: CDR1 LGHNA, CDR2 YSLEER. Losses at the gene ends were 0 bases for V and 8 bases for J; bases not matched to a gene: 16. The CDR3 protein is CASSQDLTSGGAIPFDEQFF. CDR3 nucleotide sequence: TGCGCCAGCAGCCAAGATCTAACTAGCGGGGGGGCAATACCCTTCGATGAGCAGTTCTTC.